The T cell receptor beta chain under discussion was sequenced for a study of control samples from healthy donors and cancer patients. The V and J ends lost 3 bases and 5 bases respectively, with 12 bases between them. The CDR3 sequence is 13 residues long. CDR1 SGHRS and CDR2 YFSETQ come from the germline V gene. The method was immunoSEQ multiplex PCR; TCRdb's version includes in-frame clones alone and lacks a portion of them. The sample holds tens of thousands of clones; approximately 89% are singletons and the top ten take around 1%. The sequence was obtained from a man in his thirties or forties with colorectal cancer. The chain employs TRBV5-1 and TRBJ2-7; D is perhaps TRBD1 (6 bases). The sequenced sample was PBMCs. The CDR3 region has the DNA TGCGCCAGCAGCTCATCCAGGGGCAACGAGCAGTACTTC. This encodes CASSSSRGNEQYF.